This T cell receptor (beta chain) emerged from a study of shared clonotypes between healthy human individuals. On the study more broadly: Three plates were used per donor for CD4 naive, three for CD4 memory, two for CD8 naive and one for CD8 memory. Findings and caveats of the study: Sampling involved blood alone; tissue repertoires likely differ.

CD8 cells classed as naive were CD45RO-negative and positively selected for CCR7, excluding terminally differentiated effector memory CD45RA+ cells. HIV-negative, healthy adults without recent acute infections or vaccinations were the donors. A word on this clone: Its antigen remains unidentified.

An even split of each subset's genomic DNA across several immunoSEQ plates was performed. Profiling relied on immunoSEQ multiplex PCR, and the TCRdb table lists in-frame clones only, not all of them. The repertoire holds millions of clones, with just over 90% as singletons. The ends were cut back, 5 bases at V and 2 bases at J, with 13 bases in the middle. The CDR3 runs to 14 residues. CDR1 and CDR2 (germline): SGHDT, YYEEEE. This chain uses TRBV5-6 with TRBJ1-2; D gene ambiguous. Specimen: naive CD8+ T cells from PBMCs. The receptor was isolated from a man aged 18 to 30 in good health. Some clones in this sample may be carry-over from other donors' samples. In DNA form, the CDR3 reads TGTGCCAGCAGATCTAGGGTTTTCAACTATGGCTACACCTTC. This sequence encodes CASRSRVFNYGYTF. Full variable domain (missing parts from reference TRBV5-6 and TRBJ1-2): DAGVTQSPTHLIKTRGQQVTLRCSPKSGHDTVSWYQQALGQGPQFIFQYYEEEERQRGNFPDRFSGHQFPNYSSELNVNALLLGDSALYLCASRSRVFNYGYTFGSGTRLTVV.